Listed here are 25 T cell receptor beta chains from one sample, sequenced in a study of OX40 agonist ivuxolimab in advanced cancers. Only in-frame clones appear in the TCRdb table, and some are missing; sequencing was by immunoSEQ multiplex PCR. The sample holds 70,000 or so clones, about 90% seen once. This specimen was CD4+ or CD8+ T cells sorted from blood, taken in a trial of the OX40 agonist ivuxolimab. Every receptor here comes from an adult with an advanced solid tumor such as melanoma, head and neck, liver or kidney cancer.

The V gene is TRBV28, the J gene TRBJ1-3; 11 bases line up with TRBD1. The germline gives CDR1 MDHEN, CDR2 SYDVKM. V was pared by 6 bases and J by 6 bases, with 4 bases of the junction left unmatched. This CDR3 comprises 14 residues. CDR3 in DNA: TGTGCCAGCAGAGGACAGGGGGCAACAAACACCATATATTTT. This translates into CASRGQGATNTIYF.

The V call is TRBV7-2, the J call TRBJ1-5; tentative D call: TRBD1 (6 bases). The germline CDR1 and CDR2 sequences are SGHTA and FQGNSA. This CDR3 has 15 amino acids. Deletions cut 2 bases from V and 5 bases from J, with 13 bases between. The CDR3 DNA follows: TGTGCCAGCAGCTTAAACAGGGAACGCGATCAGCCCCAGCATTTT. It translates to CASSLNRERDQPQHF.

This chain joins TRBV28 and TRBJ1-2; 7 bases align to TRBD1. From germline, CDR1 is MDHEN and CDR2 SYDVKM. This CDR3 has 14 residues. V dropped 7 bases and J dropped 4; count of bases not matched to a gene: 9. The CDR3 region has the DNA TGTGCCAGCAAACTACAGGGGACGATCTATGGCTACACCTTC. It specifies CASKLQGTIYGYTF.

The table lists this clone with a few counts. The rearrangement uses TRBV29-1 and TRBJ1-3; a weak D match, TRBD1 (5 bases). The CDR3 is 11 amino acids. CDR1 and CDR2 (germline): SQVTM, ANQGSEA. Trimming shortened V by 7 bases and J by 4 bases, and 8 bases separated the two germline ends. CDR3 sequence (DNA): TGCAGCGCTGGACACGGAAACACCATATATTTT. Translated: CSAGHGNTIYF.

The rearrangement links TRBV7-9 to TRBJ2-3, with D hard to call. From germline, CDR1 is SEHNR and CDR2 FQNEAQ (reference sequence). The CDR3 is made up of 14 amino acids. With 4 bases removed from V and 5 bases from J, the gap between germline ends came to 13 bases. Here the CDR3 DNA reads TGTGCCAGCAGCTCTAGTGGTGCCGGAGATACGCAGTATTTT. Encoded protein: CASSSSGAGDTQYF. The full variable domain, completed using reference TRBV7-9 and TRBJ2-3, is DTGVSQNPRHKITKRGQNVTFRCDPISEHNRLYWYRQTLGQGPEFLTYFQNEAQLEKSRLLSDRFSAERPKGSFSTLEIQRTEQGDSAMYLCASSSSGAGDTQYFGPGTRLTVL.

V and J are TRBV4-1 and TRBJ2-7; the match to TRBD2 covers 14 bases. There are 18 residues in the CDR3. V shed 3 bases and J 1 base; nucleotides not matched to a gene: 8. The germline CDR1 and CDR2 sequences are MGHRA and YSYEKL. CDR3 sequence reads: CASSQPPGLAGVSYEQYF. The CDR3, as DNA: TGCGCCAGCAGCCAGCCTCCGGGACTAGCGGGAGTATCCTACGAGCAGTACTTC.

The chain uses TRBV10-3 and TRBJ2-7; weak D call: TRBD2 (6 bases). V was pared by 0 bases and J by 3 bases, with 15 bases between. The CDR3 consists of 16 residues. The V gene's germline CDR1 is ENHRY and CDR2 SYGVKD. This chain's CDR3 is CAISESRSGEIYEQYF. CDR3 sequence (DNA): TGTGCCATCAGTGAGTCACGGTCGGGGGAGATCTACGAGCAGTACTTC.

The J gene is TRBJ2-5, the V gene TRBV9, with a weak D call TRBD2 (6 bases). V shed 7 bases and J shed 4 bases, with 14 bases lying between them. The CDR3 runs to 13 residues. In germline, CDR1 is SGDLS, CDR2 YYNGEE. The CDR3 reads CASGTGVRETQYF. The DNA of the CDR3 is TGTGCCAGCGGAACGGGAGTCCGAGAGACCCAGTACTTC.

CDR3 protein: CASSLAGASGQETQYF. CDR3 nucleotide sequence: TGTGCCAGCAGCTTAGCCGGGGCTAGCGGACAAGAGACCCAGTACTTC. The chain is built from TRBV7-6 and TRBJ2-5, with TRBD2 matching 7 bases. This CDR3 has 16 amino acids. The V segment lost 0 bases and the J segment 2 bases; nucleotides outside the gene matches: 6. Germline V gene data show CDR1 as SGHVS and CDR2 as FNYEAQ.

This clone was seen only once. The chain uses TRBV18 and TRBJ1-1; TRBD1 is a possible D gene (5 bases). Germline V gene sequence: CDR1 KGHSH, CDR2 LQKENI. V shed 1 base and J shed 3 bases, with 15 bases lying between them. The CDR3 contains 16 residues. As DNA, the CDR3 is TGTGCCAGCTCACCACGCGTGGCAGGGCAGGACACTGAAGCTTTCTTT. Its protein is CASSPRVAGQDTEAFF.

The V gene is TRBV4-1, the J gene TRBJ1-5; perhaps TRBD1 as D (5 bases). This CDR3 is built from 15 residues. V lost 1 base to trimming and J lost 8 bases, with 15 bases between them. The V gene's germline CDR1 is MGHRA and CDR2 YSYEKL. Here the CDR3 DNA reads TGCGCCAGCAGCCAAGTCGACAGCTACTTCGAGCCCCAGCATTTT. Amino acid sequence: CASSQVDSYFEPQHF.

The J gene is TRBJ2-7, the V gene TRBV27; the D gene is possibly TRBD1 (6 bases). Trimming left V 8 bases short and J 1 base short, with 12 bases between. Germline CDR1 is MNHEY and CDR2 is SMNVEV (reference sequence). The CDR3 length is 13 residues. For the CDR3, the DNA is TGTGCCAGCCATAACACAGGGTCCTACGAGCAGTACTTC. Its translation is CASHNTGSYEQYF.

The J gene is TRBJ2-7, the V gene TRBV6-5; TRBD1 agrees at 10 bases. The CDR3 runs 13 residues. Germline V gives CDR1 MNHEY, CDR2 SVGAGI. The V gene end was trimmed by 6 bases and the J gene end by 5 bases; junction bases not matched to a gene: 4. CDR3 coding DNA: TGTGCCAGCAGGGACAGGGGGAGAAACGAGCAGTACTTC. It specifies CASRDRGRNEQYF.

V is TRBV4-2 and J is TRBJ1-4; D gene uncertain. CDR1 and CDR2 from the germline V gene are LGHNA and YNFKEQ. Trimming shortened V by 0 bases and J by 0 bases, and 17 bases separated the two germline ends. The CDR3 is 19 residues long. The CDR3 DNA sequence: TGTGCCAGCAGCCAAGAGACAAGAAACGCCCATGCAACTAATGAAAAACTGTTTTTT. Translated: CASSQETRNAHATNEKLFF.

The J gene is TRBJ2-3, the V gene TRBV2, with D perhaps being TRBD1 or TRBD2 (5 bases each). The CDR3 extends over 12 amino acids. The germline V gene has CDR1 SNHLY and CDR2 FYNNEI. V gave up 6 bases and J gave up 5 bases, with 9 bases separating them. CDR3 in amino acids: CASRFGGDTQYF. The CDR3 DNA reads TGTGCCAGCAGATTTGGGGGAGATACGCAGTATTTT.

The CDR3 is CASSLVSGLGTQYF. The CDR3 DNA sequence: TGTGCCAGCAGCTTAGTGTCGGGTCTAGGGACCCAGTACTTC. The chain links TRBV7-9 to TRBJ2-5; no clear D. The CDR3 has 14 amino acids. V was shortened by 1 base and J by 7 bases, with 13 bases between the two germline ends. Germline V gene data show CDR1 as SEHNR and CDR2 as FQNEAQ (reference sequence).

The chain employs TRBV30 and TRBJ1-2; no definite D call. V was pared by 3 bases and J by 2 bases, with 10 bases between. Germline CDR1 is GTSNPN and CDR2 is SVGIG (reference sequence). The CDR3 runs 13 residues. The CDR3 DNA reads TGTGCCTGGAGCAGATCATACAACTATGGCTACACCTTC. Amino acids: CAWSRSYNYGYTF.

This clone was counted a single time. V and J are TRBV14 and TRBJ2-7; 7 bases line up with TRBD1. Looked up from germline, CDR1 is SGHDN and CDR2 is FVKESK. The CDR3 totals 15 residues. The junction had 7 bases not matched to a gene; V was cut back by 4 bases and J by 1 base. The CDR3 DNA reads as TGTGCCAGCAGCCCTTTCTACAGGGGTTCCTACGAGCAGTACTTC. The encoded protein is CASSPFYRGSYEQYF.

The gene calls are TRBV5-1 and TRBJ2-7, with 7 bases identical to TRBD1. Trimming took 4 bases from V and 4 from J; bases not matched to a gene: 5. Germline V gives CDR1 SGHRS, CDR2 YFSETQ. The CDR3 sequence is 13 residues long. The CDR3 sequence is CASSSLTGYEQYF. The DNA of the CDR3 is TGCGCCAGCAGCAGCTTGACAGGGTACGAGCAGTACTTC.

The rearrangement uses TRBV19 and TRBJ2-3; tentative D call: TRBD1 (5 bases). CDR1 is LNHDA, CDR2 SQIVND, per germline (reference sequence). The length of the CDR3 is 15 residues. V lost 3 bases to trimming and J lost 3 bases, with 13 bases between them. The CDR3 nucleotides read TGTGCCAGTAGTATCGTGGCAGGGCTGACAGATACGCAGTATTTT. The encoded protein is CASSIVAGLTDTQYF.

This chain connects TRBV7-9 to TRBJ1-1; D gene uncertain. Germline values: CDR1 SEHNR, CDR2 FQNEAQ (reference sequence). The CDR3 sequence is 13 residues long. V was trimmed by 5 bases and J by 0 bases, leaving 7 bases between them. The CDR3 region is CASSDTVNTEAFF. CDR3 DNA sequence: TGTGCCAGCAGCGACACAGTGAACACTGAAGCTTTCTTT. Full variable domain (rest looked up from reference TRBV7-9 and TRBJ1-1): DTGVSQNPRHKITKRGQNVTFRCDPISEHNRLYWYRQTLGQGPEFLTYFQNEAQLEKSRLLSDRFSAERPKGSFSTLEIQRTEQGDSAMYLCASSDTVNTEAFFGQGTRLTVV.

The rearrangement joins TRBV10-3 to TRBJ1-2; TRBD1 matches at 10 bases. The germline CDR1 and CDR2 sequences are ENHRY and SYGVKD. The CDR3 has 12 residues. With V trimmed by 11 bases and J by 7 bases, 7 bases remained unmatched. CDR3 DNA sequence: TGTGCCGTAGGGACAGGGGAGGTTGGCTACACCTTC. Residues: CAVGTGEVGYTF.

The rearrangement links TRBV6-5 to TRBJ2-1, with D possibly called TRBD1 or TRBD2 (5 bases each). From germline, CDR1 is MNHEY and CDR2 SVGAGI. The V gene lost 10 bases and the J gene lost 6 bases, with 13 bases spanning the gap. The CDR3 consists of 12 residues. This chain's CDR3 is CAIGTSSNEQFF. CDR3 DNA sequence: TGTGCCATTGGGACCAGTTCCAATGAGCAGTTCTTC.

The chain couples TRBV5-4 to TRBJ2-2, with 8 bases lining up with TRBD2. V gave up 0 bases and J gave up 1 base; unmatched junction bases: 2. This CDR3 spans 16 amino acids. Germline lookup yields CDR1 SGHNT and CDR2 YYREEE (reference sequence). As DNA, the CDR3 is TGTGCCAGCAGCTTGGCTCTAGCGGGGAACACCGGGGAGCTGTTTTTT. Its protein product is CASSLALAGNTGELFF.

The gene calls are TRBV7-2 and TRBJ2-3; 12 positions agree with TRBD2. CDR3 length: 16 amino acids. Germline V CDR1 and CDR2: SGHTA, FQGNSA. V was pared by 0 bases and J by 5 bases, with 3 bases of the junction left unmatched. The DNA for the CDR3 is TGTGCCAGCAGCTTAGCGCTAGCGGGAGGGATAGATACGCAGTATTTT. This translates into CASSLALAGGIDTQYF.